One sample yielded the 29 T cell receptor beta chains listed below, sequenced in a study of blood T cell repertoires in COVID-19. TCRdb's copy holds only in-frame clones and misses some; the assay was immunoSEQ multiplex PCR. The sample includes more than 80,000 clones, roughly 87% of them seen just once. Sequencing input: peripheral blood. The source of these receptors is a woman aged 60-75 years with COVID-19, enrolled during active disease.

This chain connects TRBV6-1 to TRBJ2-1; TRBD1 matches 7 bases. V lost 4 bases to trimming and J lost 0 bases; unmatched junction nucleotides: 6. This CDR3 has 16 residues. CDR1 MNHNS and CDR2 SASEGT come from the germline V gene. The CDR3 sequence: CASSVRGDSSYNEQFF. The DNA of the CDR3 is TGTGCCAGCAGTGTTCGAGGGGACAGCTCCTACAATGAGCAGTTCTTC.

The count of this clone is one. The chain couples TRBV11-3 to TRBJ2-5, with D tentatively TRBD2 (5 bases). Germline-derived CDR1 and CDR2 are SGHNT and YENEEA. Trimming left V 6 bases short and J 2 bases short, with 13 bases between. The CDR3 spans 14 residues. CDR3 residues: CASSGGQPQETQYF. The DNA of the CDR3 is TGTGCCAGCAGTGGAGGCCAGCCTCAAGAGACCCAGTACTTC.

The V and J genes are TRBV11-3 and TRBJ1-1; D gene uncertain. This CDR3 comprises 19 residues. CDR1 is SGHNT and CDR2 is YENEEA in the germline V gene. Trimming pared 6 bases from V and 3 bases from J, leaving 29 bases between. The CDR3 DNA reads TGTGCCAGCAGTTCTAGGCCGGTTCGACGGCCCGAAGTGGACACTGAAGCTTTCTTT. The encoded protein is CASSSRPVRRPEVDTEAFF.

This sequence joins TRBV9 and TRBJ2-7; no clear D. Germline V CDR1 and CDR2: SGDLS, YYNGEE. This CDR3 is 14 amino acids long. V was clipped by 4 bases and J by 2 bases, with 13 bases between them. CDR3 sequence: CASSPATRTYEQYF. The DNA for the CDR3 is TGTGCCAGCAGCCCAGCGACCCGTACCTACGAGCAGTACTTC.

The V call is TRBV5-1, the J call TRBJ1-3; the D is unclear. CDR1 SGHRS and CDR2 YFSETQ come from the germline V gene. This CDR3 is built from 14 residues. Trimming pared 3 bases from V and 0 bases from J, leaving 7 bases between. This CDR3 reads CASSSGISGNTIYF. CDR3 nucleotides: TGCGCCAGCAGCTCGGGGATCTCTGGAAACACCATATATTTT.

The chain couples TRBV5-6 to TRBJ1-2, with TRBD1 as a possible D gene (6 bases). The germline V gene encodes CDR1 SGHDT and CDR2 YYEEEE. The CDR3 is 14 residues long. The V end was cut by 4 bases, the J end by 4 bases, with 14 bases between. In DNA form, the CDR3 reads TGTGCCAGCAGCCCTGGTGCAGGGGCCTATGGCTACACCTTC. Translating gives CASSPGAGAYGYTF. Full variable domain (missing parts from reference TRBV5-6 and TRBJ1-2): DAGVTQSPTHLIKTRGQQVTLRCSPKSGHDTVSWYQQALGQGPQFIFQYYEEEERQRGNFPDRFSGHQFPNYSSELNVNALLLGDSALYLCASSPGAGAYGYTFGSGTRLTVV.

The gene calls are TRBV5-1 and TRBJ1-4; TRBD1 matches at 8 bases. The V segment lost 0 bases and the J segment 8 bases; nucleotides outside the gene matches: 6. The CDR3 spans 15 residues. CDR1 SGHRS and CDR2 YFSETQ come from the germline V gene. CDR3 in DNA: TGCGCCAGCAGCTTGGCCGGACAGGGTTGGGAAAAACTGTTTTTT. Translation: CASSLAGQGWEKLFF.

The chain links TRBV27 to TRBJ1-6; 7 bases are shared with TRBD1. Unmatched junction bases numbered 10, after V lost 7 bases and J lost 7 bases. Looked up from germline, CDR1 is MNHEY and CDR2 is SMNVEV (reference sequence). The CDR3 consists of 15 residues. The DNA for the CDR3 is TGTGCCAGCACACTGACAGGGATGGGGAATTCACCCCTCCACTTT. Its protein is CASTLTGMGNSPLHF.

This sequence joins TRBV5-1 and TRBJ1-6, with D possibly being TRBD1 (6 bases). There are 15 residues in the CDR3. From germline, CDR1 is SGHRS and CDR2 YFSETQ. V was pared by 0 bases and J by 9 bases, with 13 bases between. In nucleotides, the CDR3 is TGCGCCAGCAGCTTGGCCGGGGGGCCGGGTTCACCCCTCCACTTT. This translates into CASSLAGGPGSPLHF. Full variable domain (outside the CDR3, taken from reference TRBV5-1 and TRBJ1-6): KAGVTQTPRYLIKTRGQQVTLSCSPISGHRSVSWYQQTPGQGLQFLFEYFSETQRNKGNFPGRFSGRQFSNSRSEMNVSTLELGDSALYLCASSLAGGPGSPLHFGNGTRLTVT.

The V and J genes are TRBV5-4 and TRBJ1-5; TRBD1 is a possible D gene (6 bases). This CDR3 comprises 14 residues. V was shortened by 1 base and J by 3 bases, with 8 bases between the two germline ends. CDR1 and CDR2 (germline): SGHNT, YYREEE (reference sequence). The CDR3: CASSLTGNNQPQHF. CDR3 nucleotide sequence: TGTGCCAGCAGCTTGACAGGGAACAATCAGCCCCAGCATTTT.

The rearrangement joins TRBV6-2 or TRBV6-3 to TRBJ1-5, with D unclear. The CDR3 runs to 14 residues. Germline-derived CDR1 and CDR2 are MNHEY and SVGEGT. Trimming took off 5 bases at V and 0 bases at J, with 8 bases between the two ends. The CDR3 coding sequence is TGTGCCAGCAGTCCAGTGAATAGCAATCAGCCCCAGCATTTT. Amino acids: CASSPVNSNQPQHF.

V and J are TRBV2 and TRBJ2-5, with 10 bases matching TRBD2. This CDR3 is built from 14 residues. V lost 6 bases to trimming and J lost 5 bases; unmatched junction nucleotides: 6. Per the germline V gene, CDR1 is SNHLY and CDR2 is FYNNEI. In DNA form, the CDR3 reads TGTGCCAGCAGGCCCGGGACTAGCGTTGAGACCCAGTACTTC. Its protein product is CASRPGTSVETQYF.

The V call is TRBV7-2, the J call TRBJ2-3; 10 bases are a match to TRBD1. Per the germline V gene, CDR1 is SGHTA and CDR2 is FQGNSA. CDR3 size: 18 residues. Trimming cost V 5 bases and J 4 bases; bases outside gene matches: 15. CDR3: CASSAGTGVGPHPDTQYF. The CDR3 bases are TGTGCCAGCAGCGCGGGGACAGGGGTTGGGCCCCACCCAGATACGCAGTATTTT. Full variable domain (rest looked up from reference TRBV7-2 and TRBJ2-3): GAGVSQSPSNKVTEKGKDVELRCDPISGHTALYWYRQSLGQGLEFLIYFQGNSAPDKSGLPSDRFSAERTGGSVSTLTIQRTQQEDSAVYLCASSAGTGVGPHPDTQYFGPGTRLTVL.

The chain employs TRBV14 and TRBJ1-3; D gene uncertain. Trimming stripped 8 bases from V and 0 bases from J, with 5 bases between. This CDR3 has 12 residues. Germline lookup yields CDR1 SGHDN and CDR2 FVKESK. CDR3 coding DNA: TGTGCCAGCGCGCGCTCTGGAAACACCATATATTTT. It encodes CASARSGNTIYF.

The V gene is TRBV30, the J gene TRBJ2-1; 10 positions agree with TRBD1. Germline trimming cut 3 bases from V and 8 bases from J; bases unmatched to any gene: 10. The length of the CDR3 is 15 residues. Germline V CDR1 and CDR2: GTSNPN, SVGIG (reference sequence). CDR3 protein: CAWSSPGTGVHEQFF. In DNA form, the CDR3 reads TGTGCCTGGAGCTCACCGGGGACAGGGGTACATGAGCAGTTCTTC.

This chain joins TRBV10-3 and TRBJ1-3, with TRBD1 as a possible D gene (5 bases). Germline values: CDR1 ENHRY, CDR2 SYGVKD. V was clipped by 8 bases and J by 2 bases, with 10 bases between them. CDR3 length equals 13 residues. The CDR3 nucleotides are TGTGCCATCTGGCAGGGAACTGGAAACACCATATATTTT. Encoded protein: CAIWQGTGNTIYF.

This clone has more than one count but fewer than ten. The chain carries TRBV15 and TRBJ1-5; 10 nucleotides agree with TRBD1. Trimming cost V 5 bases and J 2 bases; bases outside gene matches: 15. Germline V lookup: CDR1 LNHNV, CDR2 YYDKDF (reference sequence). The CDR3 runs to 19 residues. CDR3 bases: TGTGCCACCAGCCCAAGGGACAGGGGCCACTCCTATGGCAATCAGCCCCAGCATTTT. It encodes CATSPRDRGHSYGNQPQHF.

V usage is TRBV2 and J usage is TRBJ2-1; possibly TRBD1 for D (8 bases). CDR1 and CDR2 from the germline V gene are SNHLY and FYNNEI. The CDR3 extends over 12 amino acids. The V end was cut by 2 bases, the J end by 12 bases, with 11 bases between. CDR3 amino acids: CASSESGTGQFF. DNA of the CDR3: TGTGCCAGCAGTGAAAGCGGGACAGGGCAGTTCTTC.

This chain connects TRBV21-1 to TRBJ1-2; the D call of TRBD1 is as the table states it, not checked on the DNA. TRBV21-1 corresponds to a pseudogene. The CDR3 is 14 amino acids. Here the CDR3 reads CASSAGTGVYGYTF. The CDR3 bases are TGTGCCAGCAGCGCAGGGACAGGGGTCTATGGCTACACCTTC.

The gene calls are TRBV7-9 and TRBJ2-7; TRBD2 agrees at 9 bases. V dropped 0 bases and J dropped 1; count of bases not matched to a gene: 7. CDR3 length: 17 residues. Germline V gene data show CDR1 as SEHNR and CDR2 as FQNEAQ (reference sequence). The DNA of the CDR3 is TGTGCCAGCAGCTTAGCCCCCATAGCGGGGGTTTCCTACGAGCAGTACTTC. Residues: CASSLAPIAGVSYEQYF.

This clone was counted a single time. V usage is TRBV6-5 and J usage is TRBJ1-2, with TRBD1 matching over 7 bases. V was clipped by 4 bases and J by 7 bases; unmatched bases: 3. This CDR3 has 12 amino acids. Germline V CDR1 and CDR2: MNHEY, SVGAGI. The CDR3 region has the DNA TGTGCCAGCAGTTTAGACAGGGCTGGCTACACCTTC. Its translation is CASSLDRAGYTF.

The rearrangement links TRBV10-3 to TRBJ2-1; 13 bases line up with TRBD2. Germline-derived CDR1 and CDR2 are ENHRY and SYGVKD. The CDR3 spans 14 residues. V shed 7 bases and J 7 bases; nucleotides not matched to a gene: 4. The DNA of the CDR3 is TGTGCCATCATGAGGACTAGCGGGGGAAATGAGCAGTTCTTC. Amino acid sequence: CAIMRTSGGNEQFF.

The CDR3 nucleotides read TGCGCCAGCAGCGCGAGGTACAATGAGCAGTTCTTC. It yields the protein CASSARYNEQFF. This chain uses TRBV5-1 with TRBJ2-1; D call uncertain. Trimming left V 4 bases short and J 4 bases short, with 6 bases between. This CDR3 comprises 12 residues. Germline CDR1 and CDR2: SGHRS and YFSETQ.

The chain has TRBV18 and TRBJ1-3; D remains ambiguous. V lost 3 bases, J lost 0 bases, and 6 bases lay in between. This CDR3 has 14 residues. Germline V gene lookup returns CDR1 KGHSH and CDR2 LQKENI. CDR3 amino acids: CASSPVDSGNTIYF. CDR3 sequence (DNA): TGTGCCAGCTCACCCGTAGACTCTGGAAACACCATATATTTT.

The CDR3 bases are TGTGCCAGTATAAGGACTGGCACAGATACGCAGTATTTT. As protein: CASIRTGTDTQYF. The rearrangement uses TRBV19 and TRBJ2-3, with D possibly TRBD2 on 5 matching bases. V was pared by 7 bases and J by 1 base, with 9 bases between. Germline V gene lookup returns CDR1 LNHDA and CDR2 SQIVND (reference sequence). This CDR3 contains 13 residues.

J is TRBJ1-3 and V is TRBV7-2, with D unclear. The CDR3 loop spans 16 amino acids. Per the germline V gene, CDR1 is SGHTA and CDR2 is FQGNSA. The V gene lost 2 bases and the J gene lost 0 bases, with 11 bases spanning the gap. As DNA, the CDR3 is TGTGCCAGCAGCTTACGGCGGAGCTCCTCTGGAAACACCATATATTTT. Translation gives CASSLRRSSSGNTIYF.

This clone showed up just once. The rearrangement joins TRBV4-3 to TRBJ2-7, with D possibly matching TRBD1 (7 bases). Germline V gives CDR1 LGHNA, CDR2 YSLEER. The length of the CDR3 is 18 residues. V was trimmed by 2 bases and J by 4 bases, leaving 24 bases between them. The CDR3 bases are TGCGCCAGCAGCCAATCTCTTCACCCAGGGGGGAATACGTACGAGCAGTACTTC. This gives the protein CASSQSLHPGGNTYEQYF.

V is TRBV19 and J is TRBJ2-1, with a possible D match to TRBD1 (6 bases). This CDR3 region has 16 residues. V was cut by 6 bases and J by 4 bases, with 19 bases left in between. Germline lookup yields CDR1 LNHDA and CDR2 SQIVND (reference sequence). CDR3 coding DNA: TGTGCCAGTAGCGACGCCCCCGGGACACAATACAATGAGCAGTTCTTC. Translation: CASSDAPGTQYNEQFF.

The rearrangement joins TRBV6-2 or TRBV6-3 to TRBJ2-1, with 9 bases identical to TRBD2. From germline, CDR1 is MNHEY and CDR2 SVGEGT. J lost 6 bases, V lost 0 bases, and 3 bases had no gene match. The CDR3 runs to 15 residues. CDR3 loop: CASSYSSGGPNEQFF. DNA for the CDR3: TGTGCCAGCAGTTACTCCAGCGGGGGGCCCAATGAGCAGTTCTTC.